A selection of T cell receptor beta chains follows, all from one sample in a study of Ad26.COV2.S vaccination and SARS-CoV-2 variants. Method: immunoSEQ multiplex PCR; TCRdb's copy keeps in-frame clones and lacks some. The data show some 320,000 clones, with about 85% seen just once and approximately 2% held by the top ten. Sequenced material: peripheral blood, taken in a trial of Ad26.COV2.S vaccine versus placebo. These receptors were obtained from a person aged 18-65 years who received the Ad26.COV2.S COVID-19 vaccine or a placebo. CDR3s leave out the opening cysteine and the closing phenylalanine or tryptophan.

V gene	J gene	CDR3 protein
TRBV27	TRBJ1-5	ASSLRPSNQPQH
TRBV10-1	TRBJ1-6	ASTWTLRYNSPLH
TRBV5-4	TRBJ2-1	ASSYLLGRSYNEQF
TRBV6-1	TRBJ1-2	ASSEMNRGRDYGYT
TRBV10-3	TRBJ1-1	AIRFHNRGMNTEAF
TRBV2	TRBJ2-7	ASCVEGFGSYEQY
TRBV30	TRBJ1-4	AWSVRAGRQKLF
TRBV2	TRBJ1-1	ASKGGLMNTEAF
TRBV6-5	TRBJ2-7	ASSYSSSYEQY
TRBV7-3	TRBJ2-1	ASSAQGGNEQF
TRBV2	TRBJ1-4	ASSEAVWGRNEKLF
TRBV6-5	TRBJ1-4	AISQTPTNEKLF
TRBV2	TRBJ1-3	ASRDRTGQGAGNTIY
TRBV28	TRBJ2-1	ASSLNREQF
TRBV19	TRBJ2-1	ASNLGRGYNEQF
TRBV5-8	TRBJ2-6	ASRRVFGTGFDGANVLT
TRBV13	TRBJ2-7	ASSLLGSSWTYEQY
TRBV6-5	TRBJ1-4	ASSYSIGPTNEKLF
TRBV28	TRBJ2-1	ASSRGGGLVGKF
TRBV15	TRBJ1-5	ATSRGTDSNQPQH
TRBV12-5	TRBJ2-3	ASGLGFLGGISTDTQY
TRBV19	TRBJ1-4	ASSTRTLGFATNEKLF
TRBV19	TRBJ1-2	ASSFLTGGAGGYT
TRBV28	TRBJ2-7	ASLLAGTYEQY
TRBV5-1	TRBJ2-1	ASSFGGLDNEQF
TRBV6-2/TRBV6-3	TRBJ1-5	ASSSGQGSNQPQH
TRBV30	TRBJ2-3	ASPTGGSTDTQY
TRBV20-1	TRBJ2-5	SAEGGPAQY
TRBV10-3	TRBJ2-2	AISGGQGISNTGELF
TRBV24-1	TRBJ1-2	ATSDRRNYGYT
TRBV6-5	TRBJ2-2	ASSYSPGGTGELF
TRBV7-6	TRBJ2-1	ASSLVGTSGGAGYNEQF
TRBV4-1	TRBJ2-2	ASSQVKKNTGELF
TRBV5-4	TRBJ1-2	ASSLGGVPNYGYT
TRBV5-4	TRBJ1-2	ASSPTGQGRSGYT
TRBV28	TRBJ1-2	ASRSTGEGGGGYT
TRBV18	TRBJ1-5	ASSLQTGALQPQH
TRBV3-1/TRBV3-2	TRBJ2-4	ASSQEWVAKNIQY
TRBV27	TRBJ2-2	ASSHRDRGRAGELF
TRBV6-1	TRBJ2-1	ASSERAGVYNEQF
TRBV19	TRBJ1-4	ASSNVPDWEKLF
TRBV2	TRBJ2-3	ASSRTGLGDTQY
TRBV19	TRBJ1-1	ASTSTGSATEAF
TRBV7-9	TRBJ1-5	ASSFSGNGQPQH
TRBV2	TRBJ2-1	ASSESRGGSYNEQF
TRBV10-2	TRBJ2-1	ASSESREQF
TRBV2	TRBJ1-2	ASSESAYRGQYGYT
TRBV6-5	TRBJ2-7	ASSYRGTEPYEQY
TRBV5-1	TRBJ1-2	ASSLVGGDGYT
TRBV28	TRBJ2-5	ASSLEGMETQY
TRBV2	TRBJ1-6	ASSLSGGAGGASPLH
TRBV5-1	TRBJ1-1	ASSLAVGATEAF
TRBV6-5	TRBJ1-2	ASSYGQGAVYGYT
TRBV3-1/TRBV3-2	TRBJ2-7	ASSQDRTSGYEQY
TRBV6-6	TRBJ1-2	ASSYSSQGSGYT
TRBV7-9	TRBJ2-7	ASSMDSSSYEQY
TRBV5-1	TRBJ1-1	ASSAQGGSTEAF